The sequence of this T cell receptor (beta chain) was determined in a study of OX40 agonist ivuxolimab in advanced cancers. Study-level points and caveats: Still undetermined is the antigen specificity of the expanded peripheral T cells.

In regard to this clone: The antigen remains undetermined.

Generated by immunoSEQ multiplex PCR, the TCRdb table keeps only in-frame clones and is missing some. This table has roughly 48,000 clones, around 83% appearing once. Trimming took off 2 bases at V and 4 bases at J, with 11 bases between the two ends. This CDR3 region has 14 residues. Germline loops: CDR1 MDHEN, CDR2 SYDVKM. The sequenced sample was CD4+ or CD8+ T cells sorted from blood, obtained in a trial of the OX40 agonist ivuxolimab. This clonotype was sampled from an adult with an advanced solid tumor such as melanoma, head and neck, liver or kidney cancer. The chain combines TRBV28 with TRBJ1-1, with D possibly being TRBD1 (6 bases). The CDR3 reads CASSLGGLVTEAFF. CDR3 bases: TGTGCCAGCAGTTTAGGGGGGCTGGTCACTGAAGCTTTCTTT.